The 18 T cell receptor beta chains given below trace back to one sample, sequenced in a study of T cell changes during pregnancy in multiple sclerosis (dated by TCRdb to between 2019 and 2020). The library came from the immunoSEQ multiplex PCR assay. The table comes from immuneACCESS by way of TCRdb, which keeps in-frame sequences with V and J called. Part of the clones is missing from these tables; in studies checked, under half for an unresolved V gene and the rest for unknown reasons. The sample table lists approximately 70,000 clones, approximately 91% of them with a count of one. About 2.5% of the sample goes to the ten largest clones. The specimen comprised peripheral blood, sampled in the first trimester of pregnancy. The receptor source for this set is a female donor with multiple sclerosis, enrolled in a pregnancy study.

CDR3 residues: CASSLTGTGGDNEQFF. The CDR3 DNA reads TGCGCCAGCAGCCTCACCGGGACAGGGGGCGACAATGAGCAGTTCTTC. The J gene is TRBJ2-1, the V gene TRBV5-1; 12 bases align to TRBD1. V shed 4 bases and J 5 bases; nucleotides not matched to a gene: 7. The CDR3 contains 16 residues. Germline values: CDR1 SGHRS, CDR2 YFSETQ.

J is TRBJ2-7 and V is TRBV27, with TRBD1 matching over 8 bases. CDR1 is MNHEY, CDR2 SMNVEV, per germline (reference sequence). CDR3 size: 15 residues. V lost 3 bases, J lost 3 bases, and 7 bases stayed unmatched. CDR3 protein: CASSFLGQDNYEQYF. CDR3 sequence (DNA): TGTGCCAGCAGTTTTTTGGGACAGGACAACTACGAGCAGTACTTC.

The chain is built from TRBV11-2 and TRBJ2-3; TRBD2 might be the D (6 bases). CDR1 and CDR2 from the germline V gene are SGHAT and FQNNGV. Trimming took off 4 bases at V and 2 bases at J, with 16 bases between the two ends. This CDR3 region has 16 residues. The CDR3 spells CASSSIQGGPTDTQYF. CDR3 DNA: TGTGCCAGCAGCTCGATCCAGGGAGGCCCCACAGATACGCAGTATTTT.

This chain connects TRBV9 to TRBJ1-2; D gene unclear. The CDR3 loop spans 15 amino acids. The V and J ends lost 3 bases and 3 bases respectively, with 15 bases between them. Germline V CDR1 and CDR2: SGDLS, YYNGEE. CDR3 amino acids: CASSANPGVDYGYTF. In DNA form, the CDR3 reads TGTGCCAGCAGCGCAAACCCGGGAGTCGACTATGGCTACACCTTC.

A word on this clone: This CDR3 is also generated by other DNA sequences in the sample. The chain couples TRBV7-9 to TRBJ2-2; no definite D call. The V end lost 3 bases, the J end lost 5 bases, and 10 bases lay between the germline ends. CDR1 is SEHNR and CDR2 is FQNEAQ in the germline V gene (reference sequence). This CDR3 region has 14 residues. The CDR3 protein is CASSFPSWTGELFF. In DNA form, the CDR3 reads TGTGCCAGCAGCTTCCCTAGTTGGACCGGGGAGCTGTTTTTT.

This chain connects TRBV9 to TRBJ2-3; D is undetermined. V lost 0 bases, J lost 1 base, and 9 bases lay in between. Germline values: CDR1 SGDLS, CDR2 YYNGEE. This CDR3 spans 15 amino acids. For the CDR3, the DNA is TGTGCCAGCAGCGTAGGGGTAGCCGGCACAGATACGCAGTATTTT. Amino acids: CASSVGVAGTDTQYF.

DNA of the CDR3: TGTGCCAGCAGTTCTACAGATGATGGCTACACCTTC. The encoded protein is CASSSTDDGYTF. V is TRBV6-5 and J is TRBJ1-2; D uncertain. CDR3 length: 12 residues. V was clipped by 4 bases and J by 6 bases, with 9 bases between them. Per the germline V gene, CDR1 is MNHEY and CDR2 is SVGAGI.

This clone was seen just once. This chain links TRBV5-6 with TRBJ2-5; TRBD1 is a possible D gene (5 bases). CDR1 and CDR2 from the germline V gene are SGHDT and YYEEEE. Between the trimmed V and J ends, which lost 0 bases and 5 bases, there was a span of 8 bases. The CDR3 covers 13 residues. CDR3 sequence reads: CASSLGQPETQYF. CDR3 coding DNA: TGTGCCAGCAGCTTGGGACAGCCTGAGACCCAGTACTTC.

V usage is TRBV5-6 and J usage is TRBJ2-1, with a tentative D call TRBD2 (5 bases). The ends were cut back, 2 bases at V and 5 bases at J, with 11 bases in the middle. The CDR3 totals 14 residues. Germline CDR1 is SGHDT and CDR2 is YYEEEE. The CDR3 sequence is CASSLAVGDNEQFF. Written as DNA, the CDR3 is TGTGCCAGCAGCTTAGCGGTAGGAGACAATGAGCAGTTCTTC.

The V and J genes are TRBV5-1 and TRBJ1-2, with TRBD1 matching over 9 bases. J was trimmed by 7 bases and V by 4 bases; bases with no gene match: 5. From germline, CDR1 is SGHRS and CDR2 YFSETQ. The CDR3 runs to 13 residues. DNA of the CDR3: TGCGCCAGCAGCCCCCTGGACAGGGGTGGCTACACCTTC. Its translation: CASSPLDRGGYTF.

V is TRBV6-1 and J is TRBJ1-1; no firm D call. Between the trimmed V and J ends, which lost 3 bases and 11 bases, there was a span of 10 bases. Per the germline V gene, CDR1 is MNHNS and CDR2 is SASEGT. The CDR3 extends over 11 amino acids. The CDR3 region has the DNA TGTGCCAGCAGTGACAGCTGGGCGGCTTTCTTT. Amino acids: CASSDSWAAFF.

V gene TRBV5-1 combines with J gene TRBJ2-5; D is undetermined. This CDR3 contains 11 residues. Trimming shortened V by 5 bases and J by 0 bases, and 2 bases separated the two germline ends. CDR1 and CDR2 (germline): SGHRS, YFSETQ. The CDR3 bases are TGCGCCAGCAGTAACCAAGAGACCCAGTACTTC. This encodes CASSNQETQYF.

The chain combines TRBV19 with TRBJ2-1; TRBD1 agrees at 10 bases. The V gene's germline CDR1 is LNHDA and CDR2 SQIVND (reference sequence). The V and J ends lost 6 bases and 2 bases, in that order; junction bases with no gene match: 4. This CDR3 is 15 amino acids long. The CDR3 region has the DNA TGTGCCAGTAGCATGACAGGGGGCACCTACAATGAGCAGTTCTTC. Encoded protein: CASSMTGGTYNEQFF.

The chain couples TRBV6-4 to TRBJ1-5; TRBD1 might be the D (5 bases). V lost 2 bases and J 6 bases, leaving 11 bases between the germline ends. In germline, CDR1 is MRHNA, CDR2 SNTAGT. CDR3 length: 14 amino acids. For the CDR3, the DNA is TGTGCCAGCAGTGACATCGGGGGTGGTCAGCCCCAGCATTTT. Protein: CASSDIGGGQPQHF.

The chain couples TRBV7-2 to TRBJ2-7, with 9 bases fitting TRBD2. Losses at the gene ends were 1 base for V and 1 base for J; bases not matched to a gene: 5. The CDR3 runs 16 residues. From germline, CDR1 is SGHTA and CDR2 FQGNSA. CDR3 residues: CASSLVGAGGSYEQYF. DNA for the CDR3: TGTGCCAGCAGCTTAGTGGGAGCGGGGGGTTCCTACGAGCAGTACTTC.

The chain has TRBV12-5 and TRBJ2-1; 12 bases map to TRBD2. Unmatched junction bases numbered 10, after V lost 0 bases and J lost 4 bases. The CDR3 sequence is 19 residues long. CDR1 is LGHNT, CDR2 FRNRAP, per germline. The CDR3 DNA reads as TGTGCTAGTGGTTTGGTACTCGGGACTAGCGGGCTGGGGTACAATGAGCAGTTCTTC. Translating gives CASGLVLGTSGLGYNEQFF.

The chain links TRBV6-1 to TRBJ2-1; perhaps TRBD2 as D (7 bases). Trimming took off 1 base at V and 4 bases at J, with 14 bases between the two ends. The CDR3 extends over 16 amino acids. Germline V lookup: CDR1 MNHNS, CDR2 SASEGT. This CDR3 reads CASSEDEGGYYNEQFF. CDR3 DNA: TGTGCCAGCAGTGAAGATGAGGGGGGGTATTACAATGAGCAGTTCTTC.

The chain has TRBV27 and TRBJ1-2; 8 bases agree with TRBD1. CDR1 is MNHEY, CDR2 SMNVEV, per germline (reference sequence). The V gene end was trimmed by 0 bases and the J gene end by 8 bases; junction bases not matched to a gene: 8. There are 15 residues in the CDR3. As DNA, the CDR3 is TGTGCCAGCAGTTTATCTAACGACAGGGGTTGGGGCTACACCTTC. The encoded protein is CASSLSNDRGWGYTF.